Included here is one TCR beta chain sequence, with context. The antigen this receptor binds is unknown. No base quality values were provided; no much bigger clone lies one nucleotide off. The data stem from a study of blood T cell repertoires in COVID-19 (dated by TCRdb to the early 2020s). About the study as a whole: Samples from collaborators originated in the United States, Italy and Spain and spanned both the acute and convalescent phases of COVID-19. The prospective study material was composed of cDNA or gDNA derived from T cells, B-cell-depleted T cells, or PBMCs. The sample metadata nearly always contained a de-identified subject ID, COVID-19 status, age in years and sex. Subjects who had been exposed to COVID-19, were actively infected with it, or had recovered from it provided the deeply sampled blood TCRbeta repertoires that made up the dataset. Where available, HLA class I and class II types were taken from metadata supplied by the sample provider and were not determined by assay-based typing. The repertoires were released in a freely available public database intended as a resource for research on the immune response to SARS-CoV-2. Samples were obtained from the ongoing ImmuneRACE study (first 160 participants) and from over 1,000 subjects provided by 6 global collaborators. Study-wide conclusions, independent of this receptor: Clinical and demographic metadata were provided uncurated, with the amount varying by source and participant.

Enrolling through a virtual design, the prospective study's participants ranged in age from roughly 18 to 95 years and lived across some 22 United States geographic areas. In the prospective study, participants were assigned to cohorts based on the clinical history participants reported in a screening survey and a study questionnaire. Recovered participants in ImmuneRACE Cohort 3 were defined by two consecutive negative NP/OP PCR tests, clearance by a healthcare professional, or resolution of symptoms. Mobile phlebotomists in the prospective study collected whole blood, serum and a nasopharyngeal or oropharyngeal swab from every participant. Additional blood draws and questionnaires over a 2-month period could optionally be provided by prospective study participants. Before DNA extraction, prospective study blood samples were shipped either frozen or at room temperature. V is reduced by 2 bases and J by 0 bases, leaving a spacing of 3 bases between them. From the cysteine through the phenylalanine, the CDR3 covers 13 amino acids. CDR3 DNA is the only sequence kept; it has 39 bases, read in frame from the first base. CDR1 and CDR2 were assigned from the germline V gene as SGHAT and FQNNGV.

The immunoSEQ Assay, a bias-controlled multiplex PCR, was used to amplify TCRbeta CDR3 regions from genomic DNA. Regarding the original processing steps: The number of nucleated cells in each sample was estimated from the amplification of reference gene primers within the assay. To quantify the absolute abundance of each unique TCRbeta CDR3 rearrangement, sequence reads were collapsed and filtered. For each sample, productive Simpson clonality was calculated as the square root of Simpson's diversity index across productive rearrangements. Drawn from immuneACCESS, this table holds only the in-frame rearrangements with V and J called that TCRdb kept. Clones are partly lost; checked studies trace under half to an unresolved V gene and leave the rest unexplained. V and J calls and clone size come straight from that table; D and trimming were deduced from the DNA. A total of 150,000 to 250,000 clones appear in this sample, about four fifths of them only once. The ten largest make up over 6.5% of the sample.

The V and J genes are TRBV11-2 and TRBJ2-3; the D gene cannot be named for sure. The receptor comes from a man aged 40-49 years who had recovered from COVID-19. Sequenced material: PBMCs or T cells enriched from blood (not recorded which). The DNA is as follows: TGTGCCAGCAGCTTACAGAGCACAGATACGCAGTATTTT. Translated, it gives CASSLQSTDTQYF.